This TCR beta chain comes out of a study of response to subunit inactivated influenza vaccine. Study outcomes and limitations: Researchers suggested that each seasonal influenza vaccination recruits few new T cells.

Each CDR3 protein is one row after TCRdb ran MiXCR on the RT-PCR reads. Of more than 400,000 distinct CDR3 sequences listed, over 9.5% are singletons. With regard to this clonotype: Its antigen is not known.

CDR3 length: 16 amino acids. The J segment lost 5 bases and the V segment lost 1 base, leaving 8 bases of the junction unmatched. The germline CDR1 and CDR2 sequences are SGHTA and FQGTGA. This receptor was obtained from a man over 45 who received an inactivated influenza vaccine. The genes are TRBV7-3 and TRBJ2-4, with 7 bases fitting TRBD2. Sequencing was performed on PBMCs from blood, taken about 40 days after vaccination. The CDR3, as DNA: TGTGCCAGCAGCTTAATTGGGGGAGGGCCAGAAAACATTCAGTACTTC. Its translation: CASSLIGGGPENIQYF.